One and the same sample provided the 29 T cell receptor beta chains below, sequenced in a study of lymphopenia after photon versus proton radiotherapy (dated by TCRdb to the late 2010s). Receptor amplification or capture employed the immunoSEQ multiplex PCR assay. Imported from immuneACCESS, the table was reduced by TCRdb to in-frame sequences with V and J called. These copies leave out some clones; in studies compared against another copy, an unresolved V gene accounts for under half, and the cause of the remainder is not known. The sample profile shows roughly 40,000 clones; about 85% of them were found once. Over 20% of the sample is taken by the ten largest. The starting material was peripheral blood, obtained from a patient treated with proton-based radiotherapy. These receptors originate from a woman aged 70 to 79 with pancreatic cancer.

The chain is built from TRBV27 and TRBJ1-1; 7 bases agree with TRBD1. The CDR3 loop spans 13 amino acids. V was pared by 5 bases and J by 6 bases, with 6 bases of the junction left unmatched. Germline CDR1 MNHEY, CDR2 SMNVEV (reference sequence). CDR3 sequence: CASSPGGVAEAFF. As DNA, the CDR3 is TGTGCCAGCAGTCCAGGGGGAGTGGCTGAAGCTTTCTTT.

The chain links TRBV28 to TRBJ1-4; 9 positions agree with TRBD1. Germline V CDR1 and CDR2: MDHEN, SYDVKM. J gave up 8 bases and V 6 bases, and 10 bases lay outside the gene matches. The CDR3 contains 15 residues. CDR3 DNA: TGTGCCAGCAGGGGGGCCGGGACAGGGACCGAAAAACTGTTTTTT. Its translation is CASRGAGTGTEKLFF.

This chain links TRBV10-2 with TRBJ1-1; possibly TRBD1 for D (5 bases). CDR3 length: 14 residues. With 5 bases removed from V and 6 bases from J, the gap between germline ends came to 16 bases. Germline assignment: CDR1 WSHSY and CDR2 SAAADI. The CDR3 protein is CASSTLKTGAEAFF. The CDR3 DNA is TGCGCCAGCAGTACTCTTAAGACGGGGGCTGAAGCTTTCTTT.

This chain connects TRBV27 to TRBJ2-3; D remains ambiguous. The germline V gene has CDR1 MNHEY and CDR2 SMNVEV (reference sequence). Trimming stripped 4 bases from V and 2 bases from J, with 10 bases between. The CDR3 contains 14 residues. CDR3 coding DNA: TGTGCCAGCAGTTATGGACGCAACACAGATACGCAGTATTTT. As protein: CASSYGRNTDTQYF.

The rearrangement uses TRBV6-5 and TRBJ2-1, with D perhaps given as TRBD1 or TRBD2 (5 bases each). In germline, CDR1 is MNHEY, CDR2 SVGAGI. Deletions cut 7 bases from V and 7 bases from J, with 20 bases between. The CDR3 runs 15 residues. The CDR3, as DNA: TGTGCCAGCACTCCTAAGAGGGGAGTTAGGAATGAGCAGTTCTTC. Amino acids: CASTPKRGVRNEQFF.

The gene calls are TRBV5-1 and TRBJ2-4; D is ambiguous. V shed 4 bases and J shed 0 bases, with 14 bases lying between them. Germline values: CDR1 SGHRS, CDR2 YFSETQ. CDR3 length equals 16 residues. The DNA for the CDR3 is TGCGCCAGCAGCGAGGACGGTACAGTAGCCAAAAACATTCAGTACTTC. Its translation: CASSEDGTVAKNIQYF.

The chain links TRBV5-1 to TRBJ1-4; D is uncertain. The CDR3 totals 13 residues. Trimming left V 3 bases short and J 4 bases short, with 7 bases between. The germline V gene encodes CDR1 SGHRS and CDR2 YFSETQ. CDR3 sequence: CASSSAFNEKLFF. CDR3 DNA sequence: TGCGCCAGCAGCTCGGCGTTTAATGAAAAACTGTTTTTT.

This clone was counted only a few times. This chain links TRBV12-5 with TRBJ2-2; D not certain. The CDR3 totals 14 residues. Trimming cost V 1 base and J 7 bases, with 10 bases left between them. Germline V gene sequence: CDR1 LGHNT, CDR2 FRNRAP. The CDR3 is CASGLGQLGGELFF. Here the CDR3 DNA reads TGTGCTAGTGGTTTGGGTCAGCTAGGCGGGGAGCTGTTTTTT.

The V gene is TRBV19, the J gene TRBJ1-2; possibly TRBD1 for D (5 bases). Germline V lookup: CDR1 LNHDA, CDR2 SQIVND (reference sequence). Trimming removed 4 bases from V and 3 bases from J, with 12 bases in between. The CDR3 loop spans 14 amino acids. CDR3 sequence reads: CASSNTGTHYGYTF. The CDR3 DNA is TGTGCCAGTAGTAACACCGGGACCCACTATGGCTACACCTTC.

The chain employs TRBV19 and TRBJ1-1; D not certain. Trimming removed 6 bases at V and 1 base at J, with 21 bases between. The CDR3 sequence is 17 residues long. Germline V gene lookup returns CDR1 LNHDA and CDR2 SQIVND (reference sequence). CDR3 sequence: CASRSENRDVWNTEAFF. CDR3 DNA sequence: TGTGCCAGTAGGTCGGAGAACAGAGACGTATGGAACACTGAAGCTTTCTTT. The entire variable domain, with the rest obtained from reference TRBV19 and TRBJ1-1, is as follows: DGGITQSPKYLFRKEGQNVTLSCEQNLNHDAMYWYRQDPGQGLRLIYYSQIVNDFQKGDIAEGYSVSREKKESFPLTVTSAQKNPTAFYLCASRSENRDVWNTEAFFGQGTRLTVV.

The rearrangement uses TRBV5-1 and TRBJ2-7, with 7 bases identical to TRBD2. The CDR3 is 16 amino acids. The germline V gene encodes CDR1 SGHRS and CDR2 YFSETQ. The V segment lost 6 bases and the J segment 0 bases; nucleotides outside the gene matches: 12. In nucleotides, the CDR3 is TGCGCCAGCACCGATCTAACTCGCGGGAGCTCCTACGAGCAGTACTTC. Residues: CASTDLTRGSSYEQYF.

This clone is a singleton in its sample. In nucleotides, the CDR3 is TGTGCCAGCTCACCGGCGGGGTATGGGGCAGGGAACATTCAGTACTTC. Its translation is CASSPAGYGAGNIQYF. This sequence joins TRBV18 and TRBJ2-4, with a weak D call TRBD2 (6 bases). The germline CDR1 and CDR2 sequences are KGHSH and LQKENI. V was trimmed by 3 bases and J by 7 bases, leaving 19 bases between them. There are 16 residues in the CDR3.

J is TRBJ1-1 and V is TRBV4-3; maybe TRBD1 (5 bases). The CDR3 extends over 15 amino acids. Germline values: CDR1 LGHNA, CDR2 YSLEER. Deletions cut 0 bases from V and 5 bases from J, with 13 bases between. CDR3 nucleotides: TGCGCCAGCAGCCAAGAAGGACAAGGGCGGACTGAAGCTTTCTTT. Translated, it gives CASSQEGQGRTEAFF.

The table lists this clone with a count of one. The V gene is TRBV29-1, the J gene TRBJ2-7, with a tentative D call TRBD1 (5 bases). CDR3 length: 15 residues. V gave up 4 bases and J gave up 0 bases, with 16 bases separating them. The germline gives CDR1 SQVTM, CDR2 ANQGSEA. Here the CDR3 reads CSVVGGQGGSYEQYF. The CDR3, as DNA: TGCAGCGTTGTGGGTGGGCAGGGCGGCTCCTACGAGCAGTACTTC.

The chain recombines TRBV28 with TRBJ2-1; no clear D. Trimming shortened V by 5 bases and J by 7 bases, and 12 bases separated the two germline ends. Germline loops: CDR1 MDHEN, CDR2 SYDVKM. This CDR3 has 13 amino acids. CDR3 sequence reads: CASSIETKNEQFF. DNA of the CDR3: TGTGCCAGCAGTATAGAGACGAAGAATGAGCAGTTCTTC.

V and J are TRBV20-1 and TRBJ2-5; unclear D gene. V dropped 0 bases and J dropped 4 bases, with 3 bases sitting between them. The CDR3 is made up of 11 amino acids. CDR1 and CDR2 (germline): DFQATT, SNEGSKA (reference sequence). The CDR3 nucleotides read TGCAGTGCTAGAGATGCAGAGACCCAGTACTTC. Translated: CSARDAETQYF.

This chain uses TRBV5-4 with TRBJ2-2; 7 nucleotides line up with TRBD2. Germline-derived CDR1 and CDR2 are SGHNT and YYREEE (reference sequence). There are 17 residues in the CDR3. The trim removed 6 bases at V and 7 bases at J, leaving 18 bases unmatched. CDR3 nucleotides: TGTGCCAGCACGCTCTCCCCAGGACTAGTGGGGGGCGGGGAGCTGTTTTTT. Translating gives CASTLSPGLVGGGELFF.

The J gene is TRBJ2-7, the V gene TRBV18; D not resolved. The length of the CDR3 is 13 residues. Germline values: CDR1 KGHSH, CDR2 LQKENI. Trimming cost V 3 bases and J 1 base, with 7 bases left between them. The CDR3: CASSPSISYEQYF. The CDR3 DNA sequence: TGTGCCAGCTCACCCTCCATATCCTACGAGCAGTACTTC. Full variable domain (missing parts from reference TRBV18 and TRBJ2-7): NAGVMQNPRHLVRRRGQEARLRCSPMKGHSHVYWYRQLPEEGLKFMVYLQKENIIDESGMPKERFSAEFPKEGPSILRIQQVVRGDSAAYFCASSPSISYEQYFGPGTRLTVT.

The V and J genes are TRBV2 and TRBJ2-1; no clear D. The length of the CDR3 is 14 residues. CDR1 and CDR2 (germline): SNHLY, FYNNEI. Trimming removed 8 bases at V and 0 bases at J, with 11 bases between. CDR3 nucleotide sequence: TGTGCCAGCCTCGAGTTAAGCTCCTACAATGAGCAGTTCTTC. Translation gives CASLELSSYNEQFF.

This chain uses TRBV7-3 with TRBJ1-1; D uncertain. The V gene lost 1 base and the J gene lost 5 bases, with 11 bases spanning the gap. The germline gives CDR1 SGHTA, CDR2 FQGTGA. There are 14 residues in the CDR3. CDR3: CASSLIPPGTEAFF. CDR3 DNA sequence: TGTGCCAGCAGCTTAATTCCTCCGGGGACTGAAGCTTTCTTT.

The V and J genes are TRBV15 and TRBJ1-1; D not resolved. The CDR3 consists of 14 residues. Trimming took 0 bases from V and 5 from J, leaving 10 bases between them. CDR1 and CDR2 (germline): LNHNV, YYDKDF (reference sequence). CDR3 sequence reads: CATSRDSYGTEAFF. The CDR3 coding sequence is TGTGCCACCAGCAGAGATAGTTACGGGACTGAAGCTTTCTTT.

The CDR3 bases are TGTGCCAGCAGCCCCGGACAGGCTAGGGCTTTCTTT. It encodes CASSPGQARAFF. This chain links TRBV7-9 with TRBJ1-1, with 7 bases identical to TRBD1. The J segment lost 11 bases and the V segment lost 5 bases, leaving 8 bases of the junction unmatched. The germline V gene encodes CDR1 SEHNR and CDR2 FQNEAQ (reference sequence). The CDR3 runs 12 residues.

The gene calls are TRBV28 and TRBJ2-3, with D hard to call. The CDR3 is 16 amino acids. Per germline, CDR1 MDHEN and CDR2 SYDVKM. V was shortened by 5 bases and J by 3 bases, with 18 bases between the two germline ends. In DNA form, the CDR3 reads TGTGCCAGCAGTCCTCTCGCCGGCCCTGGGACAGATACGCAGTATTTT. Translating it yields CASSPLAGPGTDTQYF. The entire variable domain, with the rest obtained from reference TRBV28 and TRBJ2-3, is as follows: DVKVTQSSRYLVKRTGEKVFLECVQDMDHENMFWYRQDPGLGLRLIYFSYDVKMKEKGDIPEGYSVSREKKERFSLILESASTNQTSMYLCASSPLAGPGTDTQYFGPGTRLTVL.

The genes are TRBV29-1 and TRBJ2-5, with D possibly matching TRBD2 (6 bases). Germline V gives CDR1 SQVTM, CDR2 ANQGSEA. V was cut by 7 bases and J by 4 bases, with 13 bases left in between. The CDR3 has 12 residues. CDR3 residues: CSAGTEGETQYF. For the CDR3, the DNA is TGCAGCGCTGGGACTGAAGGAGAGACCCAGTACTTC. The full variable domain, with the rest looked up from reference TRBV29-1 and TRBJ2-5, is SAVISQKPSRDICQRGTSLTIQCQVDSQVTMMFWYRQQPGQSLTLIATANQGSEATYESGFVIDKFPISRPNLTFSTLTVSNMSPEDSSIYLCSAGTEGETQYFGPGTRLLVL.

This chain joins TRBV6-5 and TRBJ2-5; 10 bases fit TRBD2. With 7 bases clipped from V and 4 bases from J, the junction kept 9 bases outside the gene matches. The CDR3 is 15 amino acids. The germline V gene encodes CDR1 MNHEY and CDR2 SVGAGI. Here the CDR3 DNA reads TGTGCCAGCATGAACGGGTTAGCGGGAGGAGAGACCCAGTACTTC. Protein product: CASMNGLAGGETQYF.

CDR3 region: CASSQDRTSHEQFF. The CDR3 DNA sequence: TGTGCCAGCAGCCAAGACCGGACTAGCCATGAGCAGTTCTTC. The rearrangement uses TRBV4-2 and TRBJ2-1; 8 nucleotides line up with TRBD2. This CDR3 has 14 residues. Germline CDR1 is LGHNA and CDR2 is YNFKEQ. Unmatched junction bases numbered 3, after V lost 0 bases and J lost 8 bases.

This rearrangement joins TRBV9 to TRBJ2-7; TRBD1 matches 11 bases. Per germline, CDR1 SGDLS and CDR2 YYNGEE. The CDR3 has 15 residues. Trimming cost V 4 bases and J 6 bases; bases outside gene matches: 9. This chain's CDR3 is CASSLAGQGASEQYF. The CDR3 DNA follows: TGTGCCAGCAGCTTAGCTGGACAGGGGGCGTCCGAGCAGTACTTC.

In nucleotides, the CDR3 is TGTGCCAGTAGTAAACCGGGACAGAACACTGAAGCTTTCTTT. Residues: CASSKPGQNTEAFF. The gene calls are TRBV19 and TRBJ1-1; the D gene is possibly TRBD1 (6 bases). Trimming removed 4 bases from V and 1 base from J, with 10 bases in between. Germline values: CDR1 LNHDA, CDR2 SQIVND (reference sequence). This CDR3 contains 14 residues.

This clone was found a few times. This chain links TRBV7-9 with TRBJ1-5; 7 bases match TRBD1. Germline V lookup: CDR1 SEHNR, CDR2 FQNEAQ (reference sequence). The CDR3 loop spans 14 amino acids. The ends lost 6 bases at V and 6 bases at J; junction bases unmatched: 8. The CDR3 loop reads CASSRDREGQPQHF. The DNA for the CDR3 is TGTGCCAGCAGTCGTGACAGGGAAGGTCAGCCCCAGCATTTT.